Sequencing of this TCR beta chain was carried out in a study of response to subunit inactivated influenza vaccine. The CDR3 length is 15 residues. With 0 bases removed from V and 1 base from J, the gap between germline ends came to 9 bases. The germline V gene encodes CDR1 SGHRS and CDR2 YFSETQ. From the RT-PCR reads, TCRdb called clonotypes with MiXCR, one entry per CDR3 protein. The data hold more than 600,000 distinct CDR3 sequences, with approximately 17% observed a single time. This clonotype has just a few counts. The chain is built from TRBV5-1 and TRBJ2-3, with D uncertain. This TCR was recovered from a middle-aged man who received an inactivated influenza vaccine. The sequencing here drew on PBMCs from blood, taken 5 days after vaccination. The CDR3 DNA is TGCGCCAGCAGCTTGGCCGTTGGGGGCACAGATACGCAGTATTTT. The encoded protein is CASSLAVGGTDTQYF.